What follows is one T cell receptor beta chain and its context. This clone's antigen is unknown. No base qualities exist here, and no much larger clone lies one base off it. CDR1 is given as LNHDA and CDR2 as SQIVND, both from the germline V gene (reference sequence). The CDR3 starts with the cysteine, ends with the phenylalanine, and has 16 residues. Kept here is only the CDR3 DNA, which spans 48 bases and is read in frame from base 1. Germline trimming: 5 bases from V, 4 bases from J; junction bases outside gene matches: 11. The sample comes from a study of T cell changes during pregnancy in multiple sclerosis (dated by TCRdb to between 2019 and 2020). For the wider study: In women with multiple sclerosis, the researchers looked at how the T cell repertoire shifted as pregnancy progressed.

Library method: the immunoSEQ multiplex PCR assay. Entries here come from immuneACCESS through TCRdb and include only in-frame sequences with V and J called. Some clones fail to appear in such tables; in the studies checked, an unresolved V gene covers under half of the shortfall, and the cause of the remainder is unknown. For this sample there are approximately 50,000 clones; approximately 94% appear just once. The top ten clonotypes cover around 0.3% of the sample. The TCR comes from a female donor with multiple sclerosis, enrolled in a pregnancy study. Sample: CD4+ T cells from peripheral blood mononuclear cells, taken in the third trimester of pregnancy. The sequence links TRBV19 to TRBJ2-5; 9 bases in between match TRBD1. This receptor has the CDR3 CASSEGQGRFPETQYF. The bases read TGTGCCAGTAGTGAAGGACAGGGGAGGTTCCCAGAGACCCAGTACTTC. With the portions outside the CDR3 filled from the reference TRBV19 and TRBJ2-5 genes, the complete variable region becomes DGGITQSPKYLFRKEGQNVTLSCEQNLNHDAMYWYRQDPGQGLRLIYYSQIVNDFQKGDIAEGYSVSREKKESFPLTVTSAQKNPTAFYLCASSEGQGRFPETQYFGPGTRLLVL.